This entry features one T cell receptor beta chain sequence. Its cognate antigen is unknown. Positive magnetic bead selection isolated CD4+ and CD8+ cells, and flow cytometry checked purity. The CDR3 is 16 residues long. Germline CDR1 is ENHRY and CDR2 is SYGVKD. J gave up 3 bases and V 4 bases, and 11 bases lay outside the gene matches. This record belongs to a study of somatic mutations in cytotoxic T cells in rheumatoid arthritis. Regarding the study as a whole: For about an eighth of the 65 patients, a single CD8+ clone accounted for more than 20% of CD8+ cells.

Assay: immunoSEQ multiplex PCR; the TCRdb copy retains only in-frame clones and omits some. This table holds fewer than 6,500 clones, 60% to 80% found once. The clonotype originates from an adult with rheumatoid arthritis. This chain joins TRBV10-3 and TRBJ2-7; 8 bases match TRBD2. Material for sequencing was CD8+ T cells sorted from blood. CDR3 in DNA: TGTGCCATCAGTGGTTCGGGGGGGCCGACCTACTACGAGCAGTACTTC. Encoded protein: CAISGSGGPTYYEQYF.